The present entry profiles one T cell receptor (beta chain) with its context. This clonotype was observed a handful of times. There is no known antigen for this receptor. A much larger clone differs by one base, so this may be a read error. V is cut by 11 bases and J by 2 bases, and the space between the germline ends is 16 bases. The germline V gene gives CDR1 as SNHLY and CDR2 as FYNNEI. Taken from cysteine to phenylalanine, the CDR3 has 13 residues. Just CDR3 DNA is preserved here, 39 bases in frame from base 1. Stable Graves' hyperthyroidism was defined as the absence of progression to ophthalmopathy over 18 months of follow-up. The hyperthyroidism patients were between 18 and 65 years old and newly diagnosed, with a disease duration of less than 2 months. Exclusion was applied to patients with uncontrolled infections, other autoimmune diseases, pregnancy or lactation. Diagnoses were based on clinical symptoms, serum thyroxine and TRAb, thyroid ultrasound and orbital computed tomography. Ficoll-Paque density gradient centrifugation was used to isolate PBMCs from 9.5 to 10 ml of fresh peripheral blood. Trizol reagent was used to extract total RNA, and RNA quality was then checked on an Agilent 2100 Bioanalyzer.

These data are taken from a study of T cells in Graves' hyperthyroidism and ophthalmopathy (dated by TCRdb to between 2018 and 2020). At the level of the whole study: Peripheral blood was collected at initial diagnosis, before any treatment. Once sampling was done, hyperthyroidism patients were given methimazole at a starting dose of 30 mg daily, whereas ophthalmopathy patients were given high-dose intravenous methylprednisolone. Whether ophthalmopathy could be predicted prospectively was tested in an independent validation cohort made up of roughly 19 hyperthyroidism patients plus 17 patients who later progressed to ophthalmopathy. To identify distinguishing TCR V-J signatures, a discovery cohort of around 98 patients was used, comprising 40 to 45 with Graves' ophthalmopathy and around 60 with stable Graves' hyperthyroidism. The paper describes TCR Vbeta CDR3 sequencing of more than 120 peripheral blood samples, made up of around 41 ophthalmopathy patients, some 76 hyperthyroidism patients and around 17 progressor patients. The roughly 99 discovery patients were divided at random into training and test sets in a 7:3 ratio. In addition, the study compared T-cell repertoires in thyroid tissue and in blood from over 5 Graves' hyperthyroidism patients.

Broader findings and caveats from the paper: Sample size was not statistically predetermined, and blinding of investigators to group allocation was not performed. In validation, the model predicted progression to ophthalmopathy a median of about 6.5 months before onset, with 65% to 71% sensitivity and almost 75% specificity. Ophthalmopathy was separated from stable hyperthyroidism by a 13 V-J signature model, with over 85% sensitivity and approximately 84% specificity obtained in cross-validation and 80%/75% obtained in testing. Blood samples also contained most of the expanded thyroid clonotypes (frequency above 0.001), which suggests that blood repertoires may reflect thyroid immune responses.

The TCR beta CDR3 regions were amplified from the RNA transcripts. The first round of RT-PCR for the TCR CDR3 was performed with the HTBI primer set and the Qiagen OneStep RT-PCR kit. Libraries were constructed in a second round of multiplex PCR, after which size selection and purification were performed. The libraries were sequenced on an Illumina HiSeq2000 using paired-end 100 bp reads. The source study handled its data this way. SOAPnuke was used to process the raw data, throwing out any read that contained adapters or uncalled bases, had a mean Phred below 15, or lacked an exact constant-primer or identifier match. COPE v1.2.5 was used to merge the high-quality paired reads, and each unique nucleotide sequence was defined as a clonotype. MiTCR v1.1 was used to align the clonotypes against IMGT TRBV, TRBD and TRBJ reference segments. The analysis included only V-J combinations with a frequency above 0.0001, which together covered around 99% of the repertoires. A TCS score was defined as the ratio between F50 (clonal expansion) and ExV (chaos), using BLOSUM62-based TCRdist between CDR3 peptides within each V-J. Welch's t-statistics and random forest reduced approximately 520 V-J features to 13, which were used in a naive Bayes classifier (R e1071). The public reads were reprocessed in TCRdb via fastp at Q25 and MiXCR, keeping in-frame beta chains. Each record represents a unique CDR3 protein, reported with the most common genes and DNA among its rows. The V and J calls shown here were made by TCRdb, not taken from the authors' results. For this sample there are about 480,000 distinct CDR3 sequences; approximately 15% appear just once. About a sixth of the sample lies in the top ten.

This TCR came from a young woman with Graves' hyperthyroidism. Sample: blood. The sequence joins TRBV2 to TRBJ2-7; TRBD2 is perhaps the D gene, given 5 matching bases. At the DNA level, the sequence is TGTGCCGTGGAGGAGACCAAAACCTACGAGCAGTACTTC. Its product reads: CAVEETKTYEQYF.